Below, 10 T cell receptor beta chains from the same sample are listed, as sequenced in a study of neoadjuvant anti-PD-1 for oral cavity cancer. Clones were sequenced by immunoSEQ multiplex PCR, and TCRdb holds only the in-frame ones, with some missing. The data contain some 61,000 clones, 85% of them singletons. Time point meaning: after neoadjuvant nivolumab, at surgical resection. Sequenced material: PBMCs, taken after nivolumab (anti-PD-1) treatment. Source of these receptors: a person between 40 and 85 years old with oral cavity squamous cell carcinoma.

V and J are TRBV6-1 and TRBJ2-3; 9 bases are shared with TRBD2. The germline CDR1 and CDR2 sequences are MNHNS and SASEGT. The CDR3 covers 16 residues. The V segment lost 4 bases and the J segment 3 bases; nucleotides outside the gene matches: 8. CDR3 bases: TGTGCCAGCAGTGGCGGGAGGGCGGAGTCGACAGATACGCAGTATTTT. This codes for CASSGGRAESTDTQYF.

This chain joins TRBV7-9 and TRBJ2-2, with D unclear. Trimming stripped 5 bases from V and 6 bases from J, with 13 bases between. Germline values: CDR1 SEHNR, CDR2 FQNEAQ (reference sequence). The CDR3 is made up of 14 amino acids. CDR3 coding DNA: TGTGCCAGCAGCCCTAAGAAGTCCGCCGGGGAGCTGTTTTTT. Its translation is CASSPKKSAGELFF.

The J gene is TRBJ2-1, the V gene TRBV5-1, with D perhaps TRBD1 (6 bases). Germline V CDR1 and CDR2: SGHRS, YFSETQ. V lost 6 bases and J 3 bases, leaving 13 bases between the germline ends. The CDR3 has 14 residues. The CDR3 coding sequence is TGCGCCAGCAACCCGACAGGCCTCTACAATGAGCAGTTCTTC. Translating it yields CASNPTGLYNEQFF. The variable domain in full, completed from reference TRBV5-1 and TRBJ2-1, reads KAGVTQTPRYLIKTRGQQVTLSCSPISGHRSVSWYQQTPGQGLQFLFEYFSETQRNKGNFPGRFSGRQFSNSRSEMNVSTLELGDSALYLCASNPTGLYNEQFFGPGTRLTVL.

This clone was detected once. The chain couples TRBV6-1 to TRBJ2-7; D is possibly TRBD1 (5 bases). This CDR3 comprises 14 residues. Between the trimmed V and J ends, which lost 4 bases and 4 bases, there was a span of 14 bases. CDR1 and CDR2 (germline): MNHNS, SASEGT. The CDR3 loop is CASSGTFLHYEQYF. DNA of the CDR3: TGTGCCAGCAGTGGGACATTCCTCCATTACGAGCAGTACTTC.

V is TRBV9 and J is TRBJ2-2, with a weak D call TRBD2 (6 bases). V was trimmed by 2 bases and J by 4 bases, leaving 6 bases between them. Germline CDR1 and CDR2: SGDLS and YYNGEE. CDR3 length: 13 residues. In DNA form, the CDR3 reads TGTGCCAGCAGCGTCGGGGGCACCGGGGAGCTGTTTTTT. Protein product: CASSVGGTGELFF.

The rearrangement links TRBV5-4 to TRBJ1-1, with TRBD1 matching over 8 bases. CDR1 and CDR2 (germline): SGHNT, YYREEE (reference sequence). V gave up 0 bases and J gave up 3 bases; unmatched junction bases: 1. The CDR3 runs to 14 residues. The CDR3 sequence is CASSLGRGHTEAFF. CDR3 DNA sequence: TGTGCCAGCAGCTTGGGCAGGGGGCACACTGAAGCTTTCTTT.

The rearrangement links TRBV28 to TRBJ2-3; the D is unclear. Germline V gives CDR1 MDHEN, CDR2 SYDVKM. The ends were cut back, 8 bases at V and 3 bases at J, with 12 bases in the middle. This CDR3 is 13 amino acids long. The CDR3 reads CASFLGGTDTQYF. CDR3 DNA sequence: TGTGCCAGCTTTCTGGGTGGGACAGATACGCAGTATTTT.

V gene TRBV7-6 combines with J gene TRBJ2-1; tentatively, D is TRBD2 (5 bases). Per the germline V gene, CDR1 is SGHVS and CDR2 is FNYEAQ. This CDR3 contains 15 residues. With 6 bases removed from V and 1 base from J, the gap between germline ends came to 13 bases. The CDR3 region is CASSPALASYNEQFF. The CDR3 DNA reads TGTGCCAGCAGTCCCGCGTTAGCGTCCTACAATGAGCAGTTCTTC.

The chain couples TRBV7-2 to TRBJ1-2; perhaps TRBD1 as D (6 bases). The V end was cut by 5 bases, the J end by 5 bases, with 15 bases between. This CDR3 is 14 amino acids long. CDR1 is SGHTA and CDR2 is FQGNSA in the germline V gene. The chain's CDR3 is CASSPPQGRYGYTF. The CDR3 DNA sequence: TGTGCCAGCAGCCCTCCGCAGGGGCGATATGGCTACACCTTC.

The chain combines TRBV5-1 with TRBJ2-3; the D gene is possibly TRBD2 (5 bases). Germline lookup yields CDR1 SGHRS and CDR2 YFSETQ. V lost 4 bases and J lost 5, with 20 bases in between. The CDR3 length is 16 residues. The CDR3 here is CASSRTFGDQGDTQYF. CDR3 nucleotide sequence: TGCGCCAGCAGCCGGACGTTCGGGGATCAAGGAGATACGCAGTATTTT.